Shown below are 8 T cell receptor beta chains from a single sample sequenced in a study of T cells expressing NK-cell markers. TCRdb re-called the 5' RACE reads and catalogs CDR3 proteins one per entry, DNA excluded. The sample totals about 430,000 distinct CDR3 sequences; its top ten clones hold 1.4%. The sample consisted of blood T cells: a sorted CD56 or NKG2C T cell subset, CD4+ or CD8+ T cells, or bulk PBMC T cells (not recorded which). Receptor source: a woman in her fifties or sixties in good health.

This sequence joins TRBV4-1 and TRBJ2-2; TCRdb selects TRBD1, and the lack of DNA leaves this call unchecked. The germline gives CDR1 MGHRA, CDR2 YSYEKL. The CDR3 covers 16 residues. The CDR3 sequence is CASSQVGTGGLGELFF.

The rearrangement uses TRBV12-3 or TRBV12-4 and TRBJ1-4; TCRdb's D call, TRBD1, is unchecked because there is no DNA. The CDR3 extends over 13 amino acids. CDR3 protein: CASRGQGVEKLFF.

The chain carries TRBV11-3 and TRBJ1-1. The CDR3 has 14 amino acids. CDR1 is SGHNT, CDR2 YENEEA, per germline. CDR3 protein: CASSLDPYSTEAFF.

The genes are TRBV6-5 and TRBJ1-4. This CDR3 is 15 amino acids long. Germline V gene lookup returns CDR1 MNHEY and CDR2 SVGAGI. Here the CDR3 reads CASRRWISTNEKLFF.

The chain has TRBV20-1 and TRBJ1-3; TCRdb picks TRBD1, but there is no DNA to check that call. The CDR3 totals 13 residues. Looked up from germline, CDR1 is DFQATT and CDR2 is SNEGSKA (reference sequence). The CDR3 protein is CSASPGRGNTIYF.

The rearrangement links TRBV12-3 or TRBV12-4 to TRBJ2-1; the D call from TCRdb, TRBD2, cannot be confirmed without DNA. The CDR3 extends over 13 amino acids. This CDR3 is CASSTSNSWKQFF.

The chain combines TRBV11-3 with TRBJ2-1; TCRdb outputs TRBD2, but without DNA this stays unchecked. The CDR3 loop spans 17 amino acids. CDR1 is SGHNT, CDR2 YENEEA, per germline. The CDR3 loop reads CACGGGSLAGNYNEQFF.

The chain combines TRBV5-4 with TRBJ2-2; TCRdb's D call of TRBD2 is untestable without DNA. Germline V gene data show CDR1 as SGHNT and CDR2 as YYREEE (reference sequence). This CDR3 is built from 17 residues. The CDR3 reads CASSPGLAGVPTGELFF.